This T cell receptor beta chain was identified in a study of cytomegalovirus exposure and HLA in healthy donors. Overall study: The 95 to 150 validation repertoires, a later analysis reported, used the same platform as the approximately 630 first-cohort repertoires.

Trimming took 2 bases from V and 0 from J, leaving 10 bases between them. Germline lookup yields CDR1 ENHRY and CDR2 SYGVKD. The CDR3 has 15 residues. Data came from immunoSEQ multiplex PCR; TCRdb stores just in-frame clones and leaves some out. In the table there are around 250,000 clones, almost 90% of which are singletons. Sequenced material: PBMCs. The TCR sequence derives from a woman between 18 and 30 years old in good health and CMV-seronegative. J is TRBJ1-1 and V is TRBV10-3; possible D gene TRBD1, 5 bases. The CDR3 bases are TGTGCCATCAGTGAGGACAGCTACATGAACACTGAAGCTTTCTTT. Protein product: CAISEDSYMNTEAFF.